One and the same sample provided the 8 T cell receptor beta chains below, sequenced in a study of CD8 T cells in Susac syndrome. Random hexamers were used to reverse transcribe the RNA input (about 0.45 to 1 ug). TCRdb passed the immunoSEQ multiplex PCR reads through MiXCR, listing each CDR3 protein once. The sample contains approximately 300,000 distinct CDR3 sequences, about 91% of which appear only once. Sequencing was carried out using CD8+ T cells from PBMCs. The receptors were gathered from a human donor with multiple sclerosis.

The J gene is TRBJ1-1, the V gene TRBV7-9; maybe TRBD1 (5 bases). Germline assignment: CDR1 SEHNR and CDR2 FQNEAQ (reference sequence). The V gene lost 5 bases and the J gene lost 5 bases, with 9 bases spanning the gap. The CDR3 extends over 12 amino acids. The CDR3 DNA reads as TGTGCCAGCAGCCGGGGCTTAACTGAAGCTTTCTTT. Translated: CASSRGLTEAFF. The variable domain in full, with the rest retrieved from reference TRBV7-9 and TRBJ1-1, is DTGVSQNPRHKITKRGQNVTFRCDPISEHNRLYWYRQTLGQGPEFLTYFQNEAQLEKSRLLSDRFSAERPKGSFSTLEIQRTEQGDSAMYLCASSRGLTEAFFGQGTRLTVV.

This clonotype has just one count. This chain connects TRBV7-9 to TRBJ2-3; 13 positions agree with TRBD2. The CDR3 extends over 19 amino acids. The ends lost 5 bases at V and 3 bases at J; junction bases unmatched: 14. CDR1 is SEHNR, CDR2 FQNEAQ, per germline (reference sequence). The CDR3 DNA sequence: TGTGCCAGCAGCGGTCCGGGACACAAGACTAGCGGGAGGACAGATACGCAGTATTTT. Protein sequence: CASSGPGHKTSGRTDTQYF. Drawing the rest from reference TRBV7-9 and TRBJ2-3, the complete variable domain is DTGVSQNPRHKITKRGQNVTFRCDPISEHNRLYWYRQTLGQGPEFLTYFQNEAQLEKSRLLSDRFSAERPKGSFSTLEIQRTEQGDSAMYLCASSGPGHKTSGRTDTQYFGPGTRLTVL.

The chain joins TRBV6-1 to TRBJ2-3; D is perhaps TRBD1 or TRBD2 (6 bases each). This CDR3 is 15 amino acids long. Germline loops: CDR1 MNHNS, CDR2 SASEGT. V was pared by 6 bases and J by 2 bases, with 15 bases between. The CDR3 here is CASSAPGASTDTQYF. As DNA, the CDR3 is TGTGCCAGCAGCGCTCCGGGGGCTTCCACAGATACGCAGTATTTT.

J is TRBJ1-5 and V is TRBV28; 9 bases match TRBD1. This CDR3 is 15 amino acids long. Germline CDR1 is MDHEN and CDR2 is SYDVKM. Trimming took 6 bases from V and 7 from J; bases not matched to a gene: 10. The CDR3 nucleotides are TGTGCCAGCAGCTCCCCCCGGACAGGGGAACAGCCCCAGCATTTT. Translating it yields CASSSPRTGEQPQHF.

V and J are TRBV7-2 and TRBJ2-3; a weak D match, TRBD1 (5 bases). The V end lost 6 bases, the J end lost 0 bases, and 16 bases lay between the germline ends. CDR1 and CDR2 from the germline V gene are SGHTA and FQGNSA. This CDR3 contains 16 residues. CDR3 DNA: TGTGCCAGCAGGGATGACAGAACTACTAGCACAGATACGCAGTATTTT. Encoded protein: CASRDDRTTSTDTQYF.

The rearrangement links TRBV20-1 to TRBJ1-1; TRBD1 might be the D (5 bases). From germline, CDR1 is DFQATT and CDR2 SNEGSKA (reference sequence). This CDR3 has 12 residues. Trimming removed 2 bases at V and 3 bases at J, with 7 bases between. Here the CDR3 reads CSARSTDTEAFF. CDR3 DNA: TGCAGTGCTAGATCGACAGACACTGAAGCTTTCTTT.

This chain connects TRBV9 to TRBJ2-3; TRBD1 might be the D (5 bases). The germline V gene encodes CDR1 SGDLS and CDR2 YYNGEE. Trimming took off 1 base at V and 2 bases at J, with 17 bases between the two ends. The CDR3 sequence is 17 residues long. Here the CDR3 reads CASSVSPGQGLTDTQYF. The CDR3, as DNA: TGTGCCAGCAGCGTATCCCCTGGGCAGGGCCTCACAGATACGCAGTATTTT.

This rearrangement joins TRBV24-1 to TRBJ2-1, with 9 bases fitting TRBD1. Germline lookup yields CDR1 KGHDR and CDR2 SFDVKD. V trimming: 7 bases; J trimming: 8 bases; junction bases outside the gene matches: 5. The CDR3 spans 13 residues. CDR3 region: CATSPGQGYEQFF. CDR3 nucleotides: TGTGCCACCAGCCCGGGACAGGGCTATGAGCAGTTCTTC.